A single sample gave rise to the 6 T cell receptor beta chains below, sequenced in a study of blood T cell repertoires in COVID-19. Using immunoSEQ multiplex PCR, the repertoire was profiled, and TCRdb retains in-frame clones only, with some absent. Among 140,000 or so clones listed, around 83% were seen once. Sequencing was performed on peripheral blood. Source of these receptors: a man aged 25-45 years with COVID-19, enrolled during active disease.

The chain combines TRBV28 with TRBJ2-7; TRBD2 matches 9 bases. J gave up 1 base and V 5 bases, and 6 bases lay outside the gene matches. The CDR3 sequence is 15 residues long. Germline V CDR1 and CDR2: MDHEN, SYDVKM. The CDR3 nucleotides read TGTGCCAGCAGTACACGGACTAGCGCGTCCTACGAGCAGTACTTC. This encodes CASSTRTSASYEQYF.

The chain employs TRBV7-6 and TRBJ2-1; 12 bases align to TRBD2. This CDR3 spans 16 amino acids. The ends lost 4 bases at V and 6 bases at J; junction bases unmatched: 7. Per the germline V gene, CDR1 is SGHVS and CDR2 is FNYEAQ. The CDR3 spells CASSSLAGGRGNEQFF. The CDR3 DNA sequence: TGTGCCAGCAGCTCCCTAGCGGGAGGGAGGGGCAATGAGCAGTTCTTC.

CDR3 nucleotides: TGTGCCAGCTCACCAGGTCTCGGGAGTGTTTTTTACGAGCAGTACTTC. Residues: CASSPGLGSVFYEQYF. The chain uses TRBV18 and TRBJ2-7; perhaps TRBD2 as D (6 bases). This CDR3 is built from 16 residues. Germline V lookup: CDR1 KGHSH, CDR2 LQKENI. The ends were cut back, 2 bases at V and 4 bases at J, with 18 bases in the middle.

V is TRBV28 and J is TRBJ2-7, with TRBD1 as a possible D gene (7 bases). Germline CDR1 is MDHEN and CDR2 is SYDVKM. Trimming cost V 6 bases and J 3 bases, with 18 bases left between them. The CDR3 is 15 residues long. CDR3: CASRPDREVLYEQYF. The CDR3 nucleotides are TGTGCCAGCAGGCCTGACAGGGAGGTACTCTACGAGCAGTACTTC.

This chain uses TRBV18 with TRBJ1-1; 7 bases are shared with TRBD1. CDR3 size: 15 residues. V shed 6 bases and J 7 bases; nucleotides not matched to a gene: 14. Per the germline V gene, CDR1 is KGHSH and CDR2 is LQKENI. Written as DNA, the CDR3 is TGTGCCAGCTCCGGCTATACCGGGACAGTCATTGAAGCTTTCTTT. It yields the protein CASSGYTGTVIEAFF.

This chain links TRBV6-1 with TRBJ2-7; TRBD2 matches at 9 bases. CDR1 is MNHNS, CDR2 SASEGT, per germline. V was clipped by 1 base and J by 0 bases; unmatched bases: 1. This CDR3 is 15 amino acids long. As DNA, the CDR3 is TGTGCCAGCAGTGAAGGACTAGCGGACTCCTACGAGCAGTACTTC. Its protein is CASSEGLADSYEQYF.